The 25 T cell receptor beta chains in this list originate from one sample, sequenced in a study of Ad26.COV2.S vaccination and SARS-CoV-2 variants. Data came from immunoSEQ multiplex PCR; TCRdb stores just in-frame clones and leaves some out. The sample has fewer than 150,000 clones, 70% to 90% seen once. The sequencing used peripheral blood, collected after recovery from COVID-19. The origin of the receptors is a human donor who had recovered from COVID-19.

V and J are TRBV5-6 and TRBJ1-2; tentative D call: TRBD1 (5 bases). There are 13 residues in the CDR3. The V end was cut by 1 base, the J end by 4 bases, with 8 bases between. Germline V gene lookup returns CDR1 SGHDT and CDR2 YYEEEE. DNA of the CDR3: TGTGCCAGCAGCTTGCAGGGACCCTATGGCTACACCTTC. This sequence encodes CASSLQGPYGYTF.

The rearrangement uses TRBV7-2 and TRBJ2-7, with 7 bases that match TRBD2. V was pared by 6 bases and J by 0 bases, with 5 bases of the junction left unmatched. Germline CDR1 reads SGHTA; CDR2 reads FQGNSA. The CDR3 runs to 14 residues. Written as DNA, the CDR3 is TGTGCCAGCAGTACTAGCGCGAGCTCCTACGAGCAGTACTTC. Amino acid sequence: CASSTSASSYEQYF. The full variable domain, with the rest looked up from reference TRBV7-2 and TRBJ2-7, is GAGVSQSPSNKVTEKGKDVELRCDPISGHTALYWYRQSLGQGLEFLIYFQGNSAPDKSGLPSDRFSAERTGGSVSTLTIQRTQQEDSAVYLCASSTSASSYEQYFGPGTRLTVT.

The chain links TRBV7-9 to TRBJ2-7; 7 bases match TRBD1. The germline V gene has CDR1 SEHNR and CDR2 FQNEAQ (reference sequence). The J segment lost 6 bases and the V segment lost 4 bases, leaving 3 bases of the junction unmatched. This CDR3 is built from 12 residues. For the CDR3, the DNA is TGTGCCAGCAGCTCAGGGGGAAGCGAGCAGTACTTC. Translating gives CASSSGGSEQYF.

The chain recombines TRBV2 with TRBJ2-1; D gene unclear. The CDR3 length is 11 residues. Germline CDR1 and CDR2: SNHLY and FYNNEI. V was clipped by 4 bases and J by 9 bases, with 7 bases between them. In DNA, the CDR3 is TGTGCCAGCAGTGTAAATGGTGAGCAGTTCTTC. The encoded protein is CASSVNGEQFF.

CDR3 sequence reads: CASSELAGVYEQYF. The CDR3 nucleotides read TGTGCCAGCAGCGAACTAGCGGGGGTTTACGAGCAGTACTTC. The chain combines TRBV27 with TRBJ2-7, with 11 nucleotides matching TRBD2. Trimming removed 6 bases from V and 4 bases from J; junction bases left unmatched: 5. CDR1 and CDR2 (germline): MNHEY, SMNVEV (reference sequence). The CDR3 is made up of 14 amino acids.

The V and J genes are TRBV7-2 and TRBJ2-1, with 8 bases fitting TRBD1. CDR3 length: 14 amino acids. V trimming: 5 bases; J trimming: 8 bases; junction bases outside the gene matches: 8. Germline V gene data show CDR1 as SGHTA and CDR2 as FQGNSA. Written as DNA, the CDR3 is TGTGCCAGCAGCCCAGAGCGACAGGGGTATGAGCAGTTCTTC. This encodes CASSPERQGYEQFF.

This clone appeared a single time. The V and J genes are TRBV29-1 and TRBJ2-7; either TRBD1 or TRBD2 may fit D (6 bases each). The CDR3 loop spans 13 amino acids. CDR1 is SQVTM, CDR2 ANQGSEA, per germline. Trimming took off 4 bases at V and 2 bases at J, with 12 bases between the two ends. The CDR3 DNA reads as TGCAGCGTTGTTTGGGGGGCTCCCTACGAGCAGTACTTC. As protein: CSVVWGAPYEQYF.

V gene TRBV11-2 combines with J gene TRBJ2-5; no clear D. Germline V gene data show CDR1 as SGHAT and CDR2 as FQNNGV. The CDR3 totals 15 residues. V was trimmed by 2 bases and J by 5 bases, leaving 15 bases between them. The CDR3 is CASSLKVDQGETQYF. The CDR3 DNA is TGTGCCAGCAGCTTAAAAGTGGACCAAGGGGAGACCCAGTACTTC. Complete variable domain (other parts from reference TRBV11-2 and TRBJ2-5): EAGVAQSPRYKIIEKRQSVAFWCNPISGHATLYWYQQILGQGPKLLIQFQNNGVVDDSQLPKDRFSAERLKGVDSTLKIQPAKLEDSAVYLCASSLKVDQGETQYFGPGTRLLVL.

The chain is built from TRBV19 and TRBJ1-1; 9 nucleotides agree with TRBD1. Trimming cost V 9 bases and J 0 bases; bases outside gene matches: 11. Germline V gives CDR1 LNHDA, CDR2 SQIVND (reference sequence). The length of the CDR3 is 16 residues. The CDR3 DNA reads as TGTGCCAGCTCCCTTGGACAGGGGCGGGTGAACACTGAAGCTTTCTTT. Translating it yields CASSLGQGRVNTEAFF.

V is TRBV5-1 and J is TRBJ2-3; 7 bases are shared with TRBD1. V lost 5 bases, J lost 1 base, and 4 bases stayed unmatched. Germline V gene sequence: CDR1 SGHRS, CDR2 YFSETQ. The CDR3 loop spans 14 amino acids. CDR3 nucleotides: TGCGCCAGCAGGTCTACAGGGGGCACAGATACGCAGTATTTT. As protein: CASRSTGGTDTQYF.

The chain carries TRBV7-2 and TRBJ1-2; 10 bases line up with TRBD1. Trimming cost V 5 bases and J 8 bases; bases outside gene matches: 5. The CDR3 covers 13 residues. Per the germline V gene, CDR1 is SGHTA and CDR2 is FQGNSA. In DNA, the CDR3 is TGTGCCAGCAGCCGAGGGGACAGGGGCGGCTACACCTTC. Translating gives CASSRGDRGGYTF.

The V gene is TRBV15, the J gene TRBJ1-4, with D perhaps matching TRBD1 (6 bases). Trimming cost V 0 bases and J 8 bases, with 13 bases left between them. Germline CDR1 is LNHNV and CDR2 is YYDKDF (reference sequence). CDR3 length equals 15 residues. CDR3 nucleotides: TGTGCCACCAGCAGAGAGGGGGCAGAGAGGGAAAAACTGTTTTTT. As protein: CATSREGAEREKLFF.

In this sample, this clone turned up once. The V and J genes are TRBV5-5 and TRBJ2-5; TRBD2 matches 8 bases. The CDR3 extends over 14 amino acids. V lost 4 bases to trimming and J lost 5 bases; unmatched junction nucleotides: 7. Per germline, CDR1 SGHKS and CDR2 YYEKEE (reference sequence). As DNA, the CDR3 is TGTGCCAGCAGCGCCGGGGGGGCGTGGGAGACCCAGTACTTC. Translation: CASSAGGAWETQYF.

V is TRBV6-6 and J is TRBJ1-5, with D possibly being TRBD1 (6 bases). Germline V gene lookup returns CDR1 MNHNY and CDR2 SVGAGI (reference sequence). This CDR3 contains 16 residues. V was shortened by 10 bases and J by 2 bases, with 21 bases between the two germline ends. For the CDR3, the DNA is TGTGCCACCACCGGCGAGGGGGTCCGTCGCAATCAGCCCCAGCATTTT. Translated: CATTGEGVRRNQPQHF.

The chain has TRBV5-6 and TRBJ2-4; 10 bases are a match to TRBD1. The length of the CDR3 is 14 residues. With 4 bases clipped from V and 6 bases from J, the junction kept 4 bases outside the gene matches. CDR1 and CDR2 (germline): SGHDT, YYEEEE. The CDR3 is CASSQTGGGNIQYF. The CDR3 nucleotides read TGTGCCAGCAGCCAGACAGGGGGCGGAAACATTCAGTACTTC. Using reference TRBV5-6 and TRBJ2-4 for the parts outside the CDR3, the full variable domain is DAGVTQSPTHLIKTRGQQVTLRCSPKSGHDTVSWYQQALGQGPQFIFQYYEEEERQRGNFPDRFSGHQFPNYSSELNVNALLLGDSALYLCASSQTGGGNIQYFGAGTRLSVL.

V is TRBV7-6 and J is TRBJ1-2, with TRBD1 matching 7 bases. Per the germline V gene, CDR1 is SGHVS and CDR2 is FNYEAQ. The ends lost 1 base at V and 5 bases at J; junction bases unmatched: 19. This CDR3 is built from 19 residues. CDR3 bases: TGTGCCAGCAGCTTAGGTTGTCAGGGCATGGCGTCAGGGGGGTATGGCTACACCTTC. Its translation: CASSLGCQGMASGGYGYTF.

The chain recombines TRBV6-5 with TRBJ1-2; weak D call: TRBD1 (5 bases). The CDR3 runs to 13 residues. The V end was cut by 8 bases, the J end by 3 bases, with 13 bases between. Germline-derived CDR1 and CDR2 are MNHEY and SVGAGI. CDR3 DNA sequence: TGTGCCAGCGCGGGGGGACTAGACTATGGCTACACCTTC. It yields the protein CASAGGLDYGYTF.

Comment on this clone: Germline is not matched at one junction end, which may reflect a read error. CDR3 region: CASREGGSLSYEQYF. CDR3 DNA: TGTGCCAGCAGGGAAGGGGGATCGCTCTCCTACGAGCAGTACTTC. The rearrangement joins TRBV2 to TRBJ2-7, with a tentative D call TRBD1 (6 bases). Germline V gene data show CDR1 as SNHLY and CDR2 as FYNNEI. This CDR3 has 15 residues.

Here the CDR3 DNA reads TGTGCCAGCAGTTTACTCGGGACAGGGTATAATACAGATACGCAGTATTTT. Translated: CASSLLGTGYNTDTQYF. The chain has TRBV27 and TRBJ2-3; 9 nucleotides match TRBD1. The CDR3 consists of 17 residues. The V and J ends lost 2 bases and 3 bases, in that order; junction bases with no gene match: 9. CDR1 MNHEY and CDR2 SMNVEV come from the germline V gene (reference sequence).

V usage is TRBV6-6 and J usage is TRBJ2-3, with D perhaps TRBD2 (5 bases). V was clipped by 7 bases and J by 0 bases, with 14 bases between them. The CDR3 length is 15 residues. Germline CDR1 and CDR2: MNHNY and SVGAGI (reference sequence). The CDR3: CASKRTASSTDTQYF. As DNA, the CDR3 is TGTGCCAGCAAAAGGACTGCCTCTAGCACAGATACGCAGTATTTT.

This clone was found once. The rearrangement joins TRBV4-3 to TRBJ2-3; 8 positions match TRBD2. The CDR3 length is 17 residues. The ends lost 1 base at V and 2 bases at J; junction bases unmatched: 8. Germline V lookup: CDR1 LGHNA, CDR2 YSLEER. The DNA for the CDR3 is TGCGCCAGCAGCCAAGTCGTGCGGGGGGCTGACACAGATACGCAGTATTTT. Translating gives CASSQVVRGADTDTQYF.

As to this clone: Other DNA sequences of this sample code for an identical CDR3. CDR3 bases: TGTGCCAGCAGCTTAGTGGGACAGGGGGGGTCCTACGAGCAGTACTTC. Residues: CASSLVGQGGSYEQYF. The V call is TRBV7-2, the J call TRBJ2-7; 11 bases fit TRBD1. The J segment lost 1 base and the V segment lost 1 base, leaving 3 bases of the junction unmatched. The CDR3 has 16 amino acids. CDR1 is SGHTA and CDR2 is FQGNSA in the germline V gene.

This rearrangement joins TRBV11-2 to TRBJ1-1, with D possibly being TRBD1 (6 bases). CDR3 length: 13 amino acids. Trimming took 4 bases from V and 1 from J, leaving 7 bases between them. The germline CDR1 and CDR2 sequences are SGHAT and FQNNGV. The CDR3, as DNA: TGTGCCAGCAGCTCACAGGGGAACACTGAAGCTTTCTTT. Translating gives CASSSQGNTEAFF.

V is TRBV19 and J is TRBJ2-7; D not certain. From germline, CDR1 is LNHDA and CDR2 SQIVND (reference sequence). Trimming shortened V by 6 bases and J by 0 bases, and 9 bases separated the two germline ends. The CDR3 consists of 13 residues. Written as DNA, the CDR3 is TGTGCCAGTAGACGGACGGGCTCCTACGAGCAGTACTTC. The encoded protein is CASRRTGSYEQYF.

The V call is TRBV7-2, the J call TRBJ2-7; D is uncertain. The CDR3 consists of 12 residues. Germline V gene sequence: CDR1 SGHTA, CDR2 FQGNSA. V was shortened by 2 bases and J by 9 bases, with 11 bases between the two germline ends. CDR3 in DNA: TGTGCCAGCAGCTTATTGCGCGAGAGGCAGTACTTC. Protein: CASSLLRERQYF.